These 14 T cell receptor beta chains were all obtained from the same sample, sequenced in a study of T cells after yellow fever vaccination. TCRdb re-derived calls from the 5' RACE reads in MiXCR, one entry per CDR3 protein. The table has fewer than 650,000 distinct CDR3 sequences, roughly a fifth seen once. This specimen was PBMCs, taken approximately 22 days after the first yellow fever vaccination. Source of these receptors: a man aged 18 to 35 who received the YFV17D yellow fever vaccine.

This clonotype occurred a few times. The chain combines TRBV25-1 with TRBJ2-7; tentatively, D is TRBD1 (6 bases). The V and J ends lost 3 bases and 4 bases respectively, with 13 bases between them. Germline assignment: CDR1 MGHDK and CDR2 SYGVNS. The CDR3 is 14 residues long. In DNA form, the CDR3 reads TGTGCCAGCAGTGACTTTGGCAGGGGATACGAGCAGTACTTC. Its protein product is CASSDFGRGYEQYF.

The J gene is TRBJ2-5, the V gene TRBV15, with D unresolved. The CDR3 totals 17 residues. Germline V gene data show CDR1 as LNHNV and CDR2 as YYDKDF (reference sequence). Trimming shortened V by 3 bases and J by 1 base, and 18 bases separated the two germline ends. DNA for the CDR3: TGTGCCACCAGCAGGCCGGCTTTCTGGGGTAGCCAAGAGACCCAGTACTTC. As protein: CATSRPAFWGSQETQYF.

V usage is TRBV7-9 and J usage is TRBJ2-1; TRBD2 matches at 8 bases. There are 16 residues in the CDR3. With V trimmed by 6 bases and J by 0 bases, 7 bases remained unmatched. Germline V lookup: CDR1 SEHNR, CDR2 FQNEAQ (reference sequence). CDR3 in amino acids: CASRQTSGSSYNEQFF. DNA for the CDR3: TGTGCCAGCAGGCAAACTAGCGGTAGCTCCTACAATGAGCAGTTCTTC.

J is TRBJ2-3 and V is TRBV20-1; 9 nucleotides match TRBD2. Per the germline V gene, CDR1 is DFQATT and CDR2 is SNEGSKA (reference sequence). The CDR3 covers 17 residues. The V and J ends lost 6 bases and 0 bases, in that order; junction bases with no gene match: 13. The CDR3 region is CSAHLAGPGISTDTQYF. The DNA of the CDR3 is TGCAGTGCACATCTAGCGGGGCCAGGGATCAGCACAGATACGCAGTATTTT.

V and J are TRBV5-1 and TRBJ2-3, with 11 bases that match TRBD1. This CDR3 has 14 amino acids. Germline V gene sequence: CDR1 SGHRS, CDR2 YFSETQ. The V and J ends lost 5 bases and 7 bases, in that order; junction bases with no gene match: 6. The CDR3 coding sequence is TGCGCCAGCAGTGGACAGGGGGCCCCCAATACGCAGTATTTT. Translated, it gives CASSGQGAPNTQYF.

CDR3 in amino acids: CASRRRQGVEGYTF. The CDR3 nucleotides read TGCGCCAGCAGGCGCCGACAGGGAGTAGAGGGCTACACCTTC. The chain has TRBV5-1 and TRBJ1-2; 7 positions agree with TRBD1. CDR1 SGHRS and CDR2 YFSETQ come from the germline V gene. The CDR3 has 14 amino acids. Losses at the gene ends were 5 bases for V and 8 bases for J; bases not matched to a gene: 12.

The rearrangement joins TRBV5-1 to TRBJ2-2, with a possible D match to TRBD2 (5 bases). The CDR3 runs 15 residues. Germline CDR1 and CDR2: SGHRS and YFSETQ. V was cut by 0 bases and J by 4 bases, with 10 bases left in between. The CDR3 protein is CASSLAGLLTGELFF. The CDR3 DNA reads as TGCGCCAGCAGCTTGGCCGGACTGCTCACCGGGGAGCTGTTTTTT.

This chain uses TRBV12-3 or TRBV12-4 with TRBJ2-3; 9 nucleotides match TRBD1. V was pared by 5 bases and J by 5 bases, with 5 bases of the junction left unmatched. There are 14 residues in the CDR3. The CDR3 coding sequence is TGTGCCAGCAGTCTCGACAGGGGGGAAGATACGCAGTATTTT. This translates into CASSLDRGEDTQYF.

The sample holds a few counts of this clonotype. This chain uses TRBV6-5 with TRBJ2-4; possible D gene TRBD2, 5 bases. V was cut by 3 bases and J by 1 base, with 10 bases left in between. The length of the CDR3 is 15 residues. CDR1 and CDR2 (germline): MNHEY, SVGAGI. CDR3 nucleotides: TGTGCCAGCAGTTATGGGTGGGAGGCCAAAAACATTCAGTACTTC. Residues: CASSYGWEAKNIQYF.

This sequence joins TRBV7-3 and TRBJ2-6; D remains unclear. Germline lookup yields CDR1 SGHTA and CDR2 FQGTGA. With 5 bases removed from V and 5 bases from J, the gap between germline ends came to 13 bases. This CDR3 spans 15 amino acids. CDR3 nucleotide sequence: TGTGCCAGCAGCGCGGACGGCGGCTGGGCCAACGTCCTGACTTTC. Protein: CASSADGGWANVLTF.

Here the CDR3 reads CASSRGKGAYEQYV. The DNA of the CDR3 is TGTGCCAGCAGCCGCGGTAAGGGAGCCTACGAGCAGTACGTC. The rearrangement uses TRBV14 and TRBJ2-7, with a weak D call TRBD2 (5 bases). Looked up from germline, CDR1 is SGHDN and CDR2 is FVKESK. Trimming shortened V by 4 bases and J by 2 bases, and 12 bases separated the two germline ends. The CDR3 covers 14 residues.

This clonotype came up a few times. CDR3 residues: CASSESGGGNNEQFF. For the CDR3, the DNA is TGCGCCAGCAGTGAGAGCGGCGGGGGGAACAATGAGCAGTTCTTC. V gene TRBV10-1 combines with J gene TRBJ2-1; 8 nucleotides match TRBD2. After removal of 2 bases from V and 5 bases from J, the junction contained 5 bases not matched to a gene. The germline V gene has CDR1 WNHNN and CDR2 SYGVQD (reference sequence). The CDR3 contains 15 residues.

This rearrangement joins TRBV9 to TRBJ2-1; D possibly uses TRBD1 or TRBD2 (6 bases each). This CDR3 is 14 amino acids long. Germline loops: CDR1 SGDLS, CDR2 YYNGEE. V was clipped by 2 bases and J by 9 bases, with 15 bases between them. In DNA, the CDR3 is TGTGCCAGCAGCGTTGACAGGTGGGGAGGTGAGCAGTTCTTC. It codes for CASSVDRWGGEQFF.

The chain couples TRBV28 to TRBJ2-3; D call uncertain. Trimming pared 6 bases from V and 4 bases from J, leaving 2 bases between. From germline, CDR1 is MDHEN and CDR2 SYDVKM. CDR3 length: 10 residues. This CDR3 is CASRADTQYF. As DNA, the CDR3 is TGTGCCAGCAGGGCAGATACGCAGTATTTT.